This T cell receptor beta chain was captured in a study of response to subunit inactivated influenza vaccine. There are a few counts of this clonotype. The length of the CDR3 is 14 residues. Trimming stripped 6 bases from V and 2 bases from J, with 14 bases between. From germline, CDR1 is KGHSH and CDR2 LQKENI. TCRdb re-analysed the RT-PCR reads in MiXCR, keeping a single row per CDR3 protein. The profile shows under 550,000 distinct CDR3 sequences, less than 8% of them singletons. This sample comprised PBMCs from blood, obtained less than 30 months after vaccination. The gene calls are TRBV18 and TRBJ2-7, with D perhaps matching TRBD1 (6 bases). This TCR came from a man aged 45 to 75 who received an inactivated influenza vaccine. The CDR3 coding sequence is TGTGCCAGCTCGGCGATACAGGGTACCTACGAGCAGTACTTC. Translating it yields CASSAIQGTYEQYF.